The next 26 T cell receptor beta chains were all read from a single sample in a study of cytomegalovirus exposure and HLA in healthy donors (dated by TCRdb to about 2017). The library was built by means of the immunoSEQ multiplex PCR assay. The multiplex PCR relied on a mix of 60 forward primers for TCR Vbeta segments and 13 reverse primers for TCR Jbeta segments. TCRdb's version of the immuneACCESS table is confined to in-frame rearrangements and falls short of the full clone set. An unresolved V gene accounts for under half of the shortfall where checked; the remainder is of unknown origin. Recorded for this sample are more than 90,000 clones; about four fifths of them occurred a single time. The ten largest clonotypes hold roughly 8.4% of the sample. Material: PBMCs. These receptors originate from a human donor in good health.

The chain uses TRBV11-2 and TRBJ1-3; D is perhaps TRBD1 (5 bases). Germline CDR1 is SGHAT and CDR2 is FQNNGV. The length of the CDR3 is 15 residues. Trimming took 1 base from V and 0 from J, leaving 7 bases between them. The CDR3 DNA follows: TGTGCCAGCAGCTTAGTCGGGGGCTCTGGAAACACCATATATTTT. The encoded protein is CASSLVGGSGNTIYF.

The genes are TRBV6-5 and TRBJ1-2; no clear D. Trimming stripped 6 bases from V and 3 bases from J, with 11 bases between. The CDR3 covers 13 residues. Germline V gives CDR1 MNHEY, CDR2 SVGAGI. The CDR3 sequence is CASSPVRDYGYTF. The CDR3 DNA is TGTGCCAGCAGCCCGGTCCGTGACTATGGCTACACCTTC.

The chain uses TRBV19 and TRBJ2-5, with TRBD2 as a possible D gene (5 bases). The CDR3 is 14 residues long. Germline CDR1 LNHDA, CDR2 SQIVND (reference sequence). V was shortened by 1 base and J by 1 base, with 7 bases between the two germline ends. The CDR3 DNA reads TGTGCCAGTAGTATAGCGGGAACCCAAGAGACCCAGTACTTC. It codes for CASSIAGTQETQYF. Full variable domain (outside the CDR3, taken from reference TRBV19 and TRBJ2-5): DGGITQSPKYLFRKEGQNVTLSCEQNLNHDAMYWYRQDPGQGLRLIYYSQIVNDFQKGDIAEGYSVSREKKESFPLTVTSAQKNPTAFYLCASSIAGTQETQYFGPGTRLLVL.

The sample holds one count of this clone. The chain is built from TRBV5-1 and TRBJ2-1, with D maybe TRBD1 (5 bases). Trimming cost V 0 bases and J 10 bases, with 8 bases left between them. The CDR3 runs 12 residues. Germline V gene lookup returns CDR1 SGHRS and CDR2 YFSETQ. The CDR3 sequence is CASSLGQLEQFF. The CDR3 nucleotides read TGCGCCAGCAGCTTGGGACAGCTAGAGCAGTTCTTC.

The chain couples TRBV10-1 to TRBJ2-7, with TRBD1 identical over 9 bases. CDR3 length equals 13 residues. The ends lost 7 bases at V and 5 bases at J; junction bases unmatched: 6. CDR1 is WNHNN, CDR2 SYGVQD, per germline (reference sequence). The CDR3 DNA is TGCGCCAGCACGGACAGGGGTGACCACGAGCAGTACTTC. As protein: CASTDRGDHEQYF.

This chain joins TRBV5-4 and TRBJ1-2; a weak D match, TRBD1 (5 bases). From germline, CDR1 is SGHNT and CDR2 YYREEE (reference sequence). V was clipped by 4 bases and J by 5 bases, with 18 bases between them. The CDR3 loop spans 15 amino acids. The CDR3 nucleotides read TGTGCCAGCAGCCAACCTACGGGACTGCGATATGGCTACACCTTC. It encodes CASSQPTGLRYGYTF.

Here the CDR3 DNA reads TGTGCCAGCAGTTTATTTCTCCCGGGAAGCTCCTACAATGAGCAGTTCTTC. Protein product: CASSLFLPGSSYNEQFF. The rearrangement links TRBV27 to TRBJ2-1; the D gene is possibly TRBD2 (5 bases). The germline V and J ends were trimmed by 1 base and 0 bases, with 13 bases remaining between them. Germline values: CDR1 MNHEY, CDR2 SMNVEV (reference sequence). This CDR3 comprises 17 residues.

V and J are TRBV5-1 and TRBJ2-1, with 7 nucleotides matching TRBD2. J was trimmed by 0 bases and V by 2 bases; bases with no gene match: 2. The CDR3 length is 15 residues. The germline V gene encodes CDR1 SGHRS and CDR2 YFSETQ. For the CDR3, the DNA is TGCGCCAGCAGCTTAGGGACTACCTCCTACAATGAGCAGTTCTTC. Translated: CASSLGTTSYNEQFF.

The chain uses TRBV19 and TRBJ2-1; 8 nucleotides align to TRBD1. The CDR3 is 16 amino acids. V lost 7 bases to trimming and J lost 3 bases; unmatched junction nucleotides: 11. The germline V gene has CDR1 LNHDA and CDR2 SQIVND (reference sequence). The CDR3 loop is CASNRRAGGIYNEQFF. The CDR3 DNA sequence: TGTGCCAGTAACCGGAGGGCAGGGGGCATCTACAATGAGCAGTTCTTC.

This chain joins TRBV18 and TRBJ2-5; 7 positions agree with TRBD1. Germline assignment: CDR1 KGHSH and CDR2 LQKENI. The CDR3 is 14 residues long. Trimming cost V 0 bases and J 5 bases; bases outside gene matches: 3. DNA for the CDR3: TGTGCCAGCTCACCACCGGGACAGAAGGAGACCCAGTACTTC. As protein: CASSPPGQKETQYF.

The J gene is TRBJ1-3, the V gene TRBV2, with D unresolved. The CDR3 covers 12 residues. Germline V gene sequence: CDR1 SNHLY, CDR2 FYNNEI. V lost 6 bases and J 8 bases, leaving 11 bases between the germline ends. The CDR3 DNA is TGTGCCAGCAGATACGGGGTAGACACCATATATTTT. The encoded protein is CASRYGVDTIYF. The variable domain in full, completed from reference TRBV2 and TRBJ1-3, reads EPEVTQTPSHQVTQMGQEVILRCVPISNHLYFYWYRQILGQKVEFLVSFYNNEISEKSEIFDDQFSVERPDGSNFTLKIRSTKLEDSAMYFCASRYGVDTIYFGEGSWLTVV.

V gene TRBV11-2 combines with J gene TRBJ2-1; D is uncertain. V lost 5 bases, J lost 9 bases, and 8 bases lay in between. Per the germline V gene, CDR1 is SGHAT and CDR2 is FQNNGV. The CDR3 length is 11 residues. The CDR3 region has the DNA TGTGCCAGCAGCCTAAACAGTGAGCAGTTCTTC. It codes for CASSLNSEQFF.

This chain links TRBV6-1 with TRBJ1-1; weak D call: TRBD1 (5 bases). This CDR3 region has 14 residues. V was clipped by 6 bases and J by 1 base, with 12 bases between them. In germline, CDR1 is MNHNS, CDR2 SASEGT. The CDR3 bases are TGTGCCAGCAGGAAAGACGGGGGGAACACTGAAGCTTTCTTT. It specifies CASRKDGGNTEAFF.

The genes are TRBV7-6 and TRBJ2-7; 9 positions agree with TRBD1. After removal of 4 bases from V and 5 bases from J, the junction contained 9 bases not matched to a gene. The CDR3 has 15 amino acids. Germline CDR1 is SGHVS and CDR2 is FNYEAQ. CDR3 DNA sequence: TGTGCCAGCAGCTCTGGGACAGGGTCCTCGGACGAGCAGTACTTC. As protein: CASSSGTGSSDEQYF.

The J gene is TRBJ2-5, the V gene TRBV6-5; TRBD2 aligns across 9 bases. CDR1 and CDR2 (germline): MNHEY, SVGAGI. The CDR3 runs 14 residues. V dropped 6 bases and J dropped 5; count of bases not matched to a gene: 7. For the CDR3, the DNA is TGTGCCAGCAGGGTAGCGGGGGCCAGGGAGACCCAGTACTTC. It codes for CASRVAGARETQYF.

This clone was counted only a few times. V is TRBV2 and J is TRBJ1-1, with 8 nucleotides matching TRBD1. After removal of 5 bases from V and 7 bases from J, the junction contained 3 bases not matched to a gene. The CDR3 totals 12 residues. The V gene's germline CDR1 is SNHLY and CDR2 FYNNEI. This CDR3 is CASSTGGGEAFF. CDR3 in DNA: TGTGCCAGCAGTACAGGGGGTGGTGAAGCTTTCTTT.

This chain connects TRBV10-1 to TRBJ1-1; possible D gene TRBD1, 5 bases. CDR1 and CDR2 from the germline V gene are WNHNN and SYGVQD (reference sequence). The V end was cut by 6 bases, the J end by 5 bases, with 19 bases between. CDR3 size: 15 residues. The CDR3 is CASSDSGAPKTEAFF. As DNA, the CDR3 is TGCGCCAGCAGCGATAGTGGGGCCCCGAAGACTGAAGCTTTCTTT.

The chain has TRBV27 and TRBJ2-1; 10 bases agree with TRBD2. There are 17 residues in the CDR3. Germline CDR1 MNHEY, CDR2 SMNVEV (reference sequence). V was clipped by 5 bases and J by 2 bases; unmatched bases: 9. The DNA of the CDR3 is TGTGCCAGCAGTCCCGGGGTAGCGGGAGGCCCCTACAATGAGCAGTTCTTC. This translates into CASSPGVAGGPYNEQFF.

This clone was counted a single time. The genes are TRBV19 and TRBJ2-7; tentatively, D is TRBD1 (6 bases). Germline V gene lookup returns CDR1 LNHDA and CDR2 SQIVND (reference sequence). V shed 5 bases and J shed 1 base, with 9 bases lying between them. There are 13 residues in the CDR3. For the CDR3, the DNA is TGTGCCAGTAGTTTACAGGGTTCCTACGAGCAGTACTTC. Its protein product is CASSLQGSYEQYF.

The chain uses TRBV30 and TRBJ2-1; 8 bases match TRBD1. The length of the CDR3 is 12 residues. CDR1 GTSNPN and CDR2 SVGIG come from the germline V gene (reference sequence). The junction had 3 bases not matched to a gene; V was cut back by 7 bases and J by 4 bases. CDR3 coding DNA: TGTGCCTACAACAGGGGGTACAATGAGCAGTTCTTC. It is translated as CAYNRGYNEQFF.

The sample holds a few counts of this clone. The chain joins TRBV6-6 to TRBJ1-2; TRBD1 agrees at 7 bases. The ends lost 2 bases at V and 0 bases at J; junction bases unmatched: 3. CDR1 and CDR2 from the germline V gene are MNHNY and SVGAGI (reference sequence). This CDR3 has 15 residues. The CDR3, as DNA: TGTGCCAGCAGTTACGGGACAGCGACTAACTATGGCTACACCTTC. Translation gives CASSYGTATNYGYTF.

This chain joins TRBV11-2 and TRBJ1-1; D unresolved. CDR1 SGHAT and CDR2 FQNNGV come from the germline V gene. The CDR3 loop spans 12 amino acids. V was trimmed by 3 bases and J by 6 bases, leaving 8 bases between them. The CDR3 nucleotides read TGTGCCAGCAGCTTGGCGACTTCTGAAGCTTTCTTT. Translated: CASSLATSEAFF.

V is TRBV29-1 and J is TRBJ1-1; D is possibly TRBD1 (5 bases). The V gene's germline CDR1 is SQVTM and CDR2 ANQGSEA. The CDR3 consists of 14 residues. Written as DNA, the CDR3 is TGCGGAGCCCAGGGCCCCCGGGGGGACACTGAAGCTTTCTTT. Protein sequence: CGAQGPRGDTEAFF.

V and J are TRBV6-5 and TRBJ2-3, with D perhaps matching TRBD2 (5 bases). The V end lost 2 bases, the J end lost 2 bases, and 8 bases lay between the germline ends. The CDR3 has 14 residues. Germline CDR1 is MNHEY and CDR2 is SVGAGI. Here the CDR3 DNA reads TGTGCCAGCAGTTACACGGGATCCACAGATACGCAGTATTTT. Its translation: CASSYTGSTDTQYF.

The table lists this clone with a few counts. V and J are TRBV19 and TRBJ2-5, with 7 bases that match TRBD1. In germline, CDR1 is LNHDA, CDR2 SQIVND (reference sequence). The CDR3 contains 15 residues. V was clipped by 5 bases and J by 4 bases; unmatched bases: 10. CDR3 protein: CASSATGTARETQYF. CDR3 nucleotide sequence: TGTGCCAGTAGTGCGACCGGGACAGCGCGAGAGACCCAGTACTTC. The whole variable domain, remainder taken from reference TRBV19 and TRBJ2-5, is DGGITQSPKYLFRKEGQNVTLSCEQNLNHDAMYWYRQDPGQGLRLIYYSQIVNDFQKGDIAEGYSVSREKKESFPLTVTSAQKNPTAFYLCASSATGTARETQYFGPGTRLLVL.

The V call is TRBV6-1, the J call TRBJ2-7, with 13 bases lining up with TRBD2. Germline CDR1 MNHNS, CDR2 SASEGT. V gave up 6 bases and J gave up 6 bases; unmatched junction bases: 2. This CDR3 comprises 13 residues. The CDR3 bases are TGTGCCAGCAGGACTAGCGGGAGGTGCGAGCAGTACTTC. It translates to CASRTSGRCEQYF.